This T cell receptor (beta chain) derives from a study of radiotherapy plus CTLA-4 blockade in lung cancer. On the study more broadly: Across the patients, objective responses occurred in approximately 17%, and disease control in just over 30%.

The length of the CDR3 is 15 residues. Germline CDR1 is SNHLY and CDR2 is FYNNEI. Trimming took 3 bases from V and 5 from J, leaving 17 bases between them. Study results and caveats: There was expansion of tumor-derived TCR clones in blood after radiotherapy plus ipilimumab. How blood T cell clones changed early, along with interferon-beta, reportedly forecast response best.

The data were produced by immunoSEQ multiplex PCR, yet TCRdb's version contains in-frame clones alone and is incomplete. The sample lists about 99,000 clones, about 91% seen once, with 4.5% to 5% in the top ten. A remark on this clone: Its antigen is as yet unknown.

The specimen was peripheral blood, collected from a patient treated with radiotherapy plus ipilimumab. The receptor comes from a human donor with non-small cell lung cancer that progressed on radiotherapy plus ipilimumab. V gene TRBV2 combines with J gene TRBJ2-7, with no clear D. The CDR3 region has the DNA TGTGCCAGCAGTGATTATCGTCCAGTACGGGACGAGCAGTACTTC. It codes for CASSDYRPVRDEQYF.